Each of the 11 T cell receptor beta chains below was sequenced from the same sample in a study of blood T cell repertoires in COVID-19. Sequenced by immunoSEQ multiplex PCR; TCRdb stores in-frame clones only, minus some. The table has 200,000 to 250,000 clones, about 88% seen once; the top ten hold just over 2.5%. Material: PBMCs or T cells enriched from blood (not recorded which). All receptors derive from a woman in her 30s who had recovered from COVID-19.

V and J are TRBV9 and TRBJ2-7; 7 bases line up with TRBD1. Germline V gene data show CDR1 as SGDLS and CDR2 as YYNGEE. V was clipped by 0 bases and J by 0 bases; unmatched bases: 3. CDR3 length equals 15 residues. Here the CDR3 DNA reads TGTGCCAGCAGCGTAGAGGGACAGAGCTCCTACGAGCAGTACTTC. Amino acids: CASSVEGQSSYEQYF.

Here the CDR3 reads CASSTGLAGGIEETQYF. The CDR3 nucleotides are TGTGCCAGCAGCACGGGACTAGCGGGGGGGATAGAAGAGACCCAGTACTTC. V usage is TRBV7-9 and J usage is TRBJ2-5; 16 bases fit TRBD2. CDR3 length: 17 amino acids. J gave up 3 bases and V 5 bases, and 6 bases lay outside the gene matches. In germline, CDR1 is SEHNR, CDR2 FQNEAQ (reference sequence).

This clone was observed a single time. The chain has TRBV19 and TRBJ2-6; D is possibly TRBD2 (5 bases). CDR1 and CDR2 (germline): LNHDA, SQIVND (reference sequence). There are 16 residues in the CDR3. Trimming shortened V by 0 bases and J by 2 bases, and 8 bases separated the two germline ends. CDR3 nucleotides: TGTGCCAGTAGTATAGATGGGAGAGCTGGGGCCAACGTCCTGACTTTC. Translating gives CASSIDGRAGANVLTF.

The CDR3 reads CASSDAGQGDTGELFF. The CDR3 nucleotides are TGTGCCAGCAGTGACGCGGGACAGGGGGACACCGGGGAGCTGTTTTTT. The chain links TRBV6-4 to TRBJ2-2; TRBD1 agrees at 11 bases. CDR1 and CDR2 (germline): MRHNA, SNTAGT. The V gene end was trimmed by 2 bases and the J gene end by 3 bases; junction bases not matched to a gene: 2. The CDR3 spans 16 residues.

J is TRBJ1-2 and V is TRBV4-2, with 9 bases matching TRBD1. Germline CDR1 is LGHNA and CDR2 is YNFKEQ. V trimming: 4 bases; J trimming: 8 bases; junction bases outside the gene matches: 5. The CDR3 sequence is 13 residues long. Here the CDR3 reads CASSPDRGGGYTF. CDR3 in DNA: TGTGCCAGCAGCCCCGACAGGGGGGGAGGCTACACCTTC.

This rearrangement joins TRBV7-3 to TRBJ1-6; a possible D gene is TRBD1 (5 bases). The CDR3 contains 15 residues. Germline CDR1 reads SGHTA; CDR2 reads FQGTGA. V lost 5 bases, J lost 9 bases, and 17 bases lay in between. Here the CDR3 reads CASSETRAGSSPLHF. The DNA for the CDR3 is TGTGCCAGCAGCGAAACCAGGGCAGGATCTTCACCCCTCCACTTT.

This chain links TRBV9 with TRBJ1-3; 8 nucleotides match TRBD1. The germline gives CDR1 SGDLS, CDR2 YYNGEE. The CDR3 contains 19 residues. V was pared by 4 bases and J by 0 bases, with 15 bases of the junction left unmatched. The CDR3 nucleotides are TGTGCCAGCAGCACCCGGACAGGGAGCCCCTTTCTCTCTGGAAACACCATATATTTT. Encoded protein: CASSTRTGSPFLSGNTIYF.

The gene calls are TRBV4-3 and TRBJ1-4; 9 bases match TRBD1. V was pared by 4 bases and J by 5 bases, with 5 bases of the junction left unmatched. The CDR3 sequence is 15 residues long. The V gene's germline CDR1 is LGHNA and CDR2 YSLEER. The DNA for the CDR3 is TGCGCCAGCAGCCGTGGGACAGGGACAAATGAAAAACTGTTTTTT. It translates to CASSRGTGTNEKLFF.

For this clone: This sample includes further DNA sequences coding for the same CDR3. V is TRBV2 and J is TRBJ1-1, with 11 nucleotides matching TRBD1. The CDR3 has 15 amino acids. The V and J ends lost 3 bases and 5 bases, in that order; junction bases with no gene match: 5. Per the germline V gene, CDR1 is SNHLY and CDR2 is FYNNEI. For the CDR3, the DNA is TGTGCCAGCAGTGATTGGGACAGGGGGAATACTGAAGCTTTCTTT. It codes for CASSDWDRGNTEAFF.

The chain combines TRBV5-1 with TRBJ2-1; 8 bases align to TRBD2. The CDR3 covers 13 residues. V shed 4 bases and J 8 bases; nucleotides not matched to a gene: 5. Germline V gene lookup returns CDR1 SGHRS and CDR2 YFSETQ. As DNA, the CDR3 is TGCGCCAGCAGCAATCGGGGGGGTTATGAGCAGTTCTTC. It specifies CASSNRGGYEQFF.

V usage is TRBV5-1 and J usage is TRBJ1-2; the match to TRBD1 covers 7 bases. V gave up 4 bases and J gave up 4 bases; unmatched junction bases: 10. From germline, CDR1 is SGHRS and CDR2 YFSETQ. This CDR3 has 15 residues. CDR3 in DNA: TGCGCCAGCAGCCTTCTCTTGACAGGGAGCTATGGCTACACCTTC. Encoded protein: CASSLLLTGSYGYTF. The complete variable domain, with remaining parts taken from reference TRBV5-1 and TRBJ1-2, reads KAGVTQTPRYLIKTRGQQVTLSCSPISGHRSVSWYQQTPGQGLQFLFEYFSETQRNKGNFPGRFSGRQFSNSRSEMNVSTLELGDSALYLCASSLLLTGSYGYTFGSGTRLTVV.